This TCR beta chain was sequenced in a study of blood T cell repertoires in COVID-19. About the study: The United States, Italy and Spain supplied acute and convalescent COVID-19 samples. T cells, B-cell-depleted T cells, or PBMCs supplied cDNA or gDNA.

In the original workflow: Reference gene primer amplification gave nucleated cell count estimates. Assay: immunoSEQ multiplex PCR; the TCRdb copy retains only in-frame clones and omits some. From that table come the V and J calls and clone size; the DNA was used to work out D and trimming. In the table there are some 300,000 clones, over 80% of which are singletons. Germline V gene data show CDR1 as SGHAT and CDR2 as FQNNGV. Trimming at V came to 2 bases and at J to 7 bases, leaving 7 bases not matched to a gene. The CDR3 totals 16 residues. Enrolment of Seattle patients took place during active infection, and they were followed longitudinally.

The rearrangement uses TRBV11-2 and TRBJ2-2, with TRBD2 matching over 10 bases. Sequencing was carried out using peripheral blood. The source of this sequence is a woman in her forties or fifties with COVID-19, enrolled during active disease. This CDR3 is CASSLFLAGVGGELFF. The CDR3 coding sequence is TGTGCCAGCAGCTTATTTCTAGCGGGAGTCGGCGGGGAGCTGTTTTTT.